The clone carrying this TCR beta chain was counted at least ten times. Its specificity is unknown. The TCR beta CDR3 regions underwent amplification using RNA transcripts as the source. A set of HTBI primers served as the primers for a first-round RT-PCR of the TCR CDR3. Via MiXCR, TCRdb re-called the multiplex PCR reads, giving one row per CDR3 protein. The sample lists more than 50,000 distinct CDR3 sequences, roughly 50% occurring once. The sample originates from a study of T cells in Graves' hyperthyroidism and ophthalmopathy. General observations from the study: By a 13 V-J model, ophthalmopathy was set apart from stable hyperthyroidism. Most thyroid-expanded clonotypes above 0.001 were also found in blood.

This CDR3 has 17 residues. Trimming cost V 1 base and J 9 bases; bases outside gene matches: 14. CDR1 is DFQATT, CDR2 SNEGSKA, per germline (reference sequence). A roughly 10 ml volume of fresh peripheral blood provided the PBMCs. The gene calls are TRBV20-1 and TRBJ2-7, with 14 bases fitting TRBD2. The TCR comes from a woman aged 55-70 years with Graves' ophthalmopathy. Sequenced: blood. CDR3 region: CSARAPRGTSGSSRQYF. The CDR3 DNA follows: TGCAGTGCTAGAGCCCCGAGAGGGACTAGCGGGAGCTCCAGGCAGTACTTC.